Listed below are T cell receptor beta chains from one sample, sequenced in a study of T-cell reconstitution after alpha-beta-depleted transplantation in children. Via MiXCR, TCRdb re-called the PCR reads, giving one row per CDR3 protein. There are approximately 500,000 distinct CDR3 sequences in the sample; over 9.5% occur only once, and 2% lies in the top ten. The sample was PBMCs, taken before TCRalphabeta/CD19-depleted stem cell transplant. These receptors were taken from a child aged 2-15 years with inherited bone marrow failure, due to receive a stem cell transplant. CDR3s include the opening cysteine and the closing phenylalanine or tryptophan. A D gene is named only where the DNA matches it firmly. The listing skips clone size in some rows; elsewhere it reads once, few, many or a size class.

d_gene	abundance	j_gene	v_gene	CDR3aa	CDR3nt
.	few	TRBJ2-6	TRBV24-1	CATSDNRVLSSGANVLTF	TGTGCCACCAGTGACAACAGGGTTCTTAGCTCTGGGGCCAACGTCCTGACTTTC
TRBD2	.	TRBJ2-7	TRBV2	CASGASGSKGWSYEQYF	TGTGCCAGCGGGGCTAGCGGGAGCAAGGGTTGGTCCTACGAGCAGTACTTC
TRBD1	.	TRBJ1-2	TRBV7-2	CPSSFDRGDYGYTF	TGTCCCAGCAGCTTCGACAGGGGCGACTATGGCTACACCTTC
.	.	TRBJ2-2	TRBV10-1	CASSESGGVSGELFF	TGCGCCAGCAGTGAGTCTGGGGGAGTCTCCGGGGAGCTGTTTTTT
.	many	TRBJ2-2	TRBV6-2/TRBV6-3	CATSTRFNTGELFF	TGTGCCACATCAACTAGATTTAACACCGGGGAGCTGTTTTTT
TRBD1	many	TRBJ1-6	TRBV20-1	CSARDRAGQGISPLHF	TGCAGTGCTAGAGATCGAGCTGGACAGGGGATTTCACCCCTCCACTTT
.	many	TRBJ1-2	TRBV20-1	CSAGDGGYGYTF	TGCAGTGCGGGGGACGGAGGATATGGCTACACCTTC
TRBD2	many	TRBJ2-7	TRBV20-1	CSARPITSGRAEQYF	TGCAGTGCTAGGCCTATTACTAGCGGGAGGGCCGAGCAGTACTTC
.	many	TRBJ2-3	TRBV29-1	CSTNTDTQYF	TGCAGCACGAACACAGATACGCAGTATTTT
.	many	TRBJ2-7	TRBV12-3/TRBV12-4	CASSLGGPDYEQYF	TGTGCCAGCAGTTTAGGGGGACCAGACTACGAGCAGTACTTC
TRBD1	many	TRBJ2-2	TRBV28	CASSLHTGGAGELFF	TGTGCCAGCAGCCTTCACACAGGGGGCGCCGGGGAGCTGTTTTTT
TRBD1	few	TRBJ2-7	TRBV4-3	CASSQDRDSRYEQYF	TGCGCCAGCAGCCAAGATCGGGACAGTCGGTACGAGCAGTACTTC
TRBD2	many	TRBJ2-1	TRBV2	CASSGQLAGGWNEQFF	TGTGCCAGCAGTGGACAACTAGCGGGAGGGTGGAATGAGCAGTTCTTC
.	many	TRBJ1-3	TRBV20-1	CSATQLGGRTIYF	TGCAGTGCGACCCAATTGGGGGGACGGACCATATATTTT